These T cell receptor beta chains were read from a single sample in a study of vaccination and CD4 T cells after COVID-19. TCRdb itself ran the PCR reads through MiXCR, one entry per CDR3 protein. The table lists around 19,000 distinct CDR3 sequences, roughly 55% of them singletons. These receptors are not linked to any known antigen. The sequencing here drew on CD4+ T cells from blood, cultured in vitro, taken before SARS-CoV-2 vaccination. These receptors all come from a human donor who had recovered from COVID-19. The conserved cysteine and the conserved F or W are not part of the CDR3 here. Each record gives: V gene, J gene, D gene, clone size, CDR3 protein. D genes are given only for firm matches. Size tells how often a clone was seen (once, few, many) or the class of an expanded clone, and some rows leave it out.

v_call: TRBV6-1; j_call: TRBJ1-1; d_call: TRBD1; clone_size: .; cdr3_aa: ASRPDRGRSTEAF
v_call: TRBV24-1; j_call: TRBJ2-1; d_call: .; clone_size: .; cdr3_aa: ATNQGRGSSEQF
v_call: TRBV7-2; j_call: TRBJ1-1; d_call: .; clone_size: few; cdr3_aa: ASSPAVRVGNTEAF
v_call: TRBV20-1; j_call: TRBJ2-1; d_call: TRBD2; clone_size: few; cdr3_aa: SADLWTSRSNEQF
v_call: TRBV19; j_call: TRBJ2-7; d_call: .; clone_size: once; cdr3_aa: ASSLKTESYEQY
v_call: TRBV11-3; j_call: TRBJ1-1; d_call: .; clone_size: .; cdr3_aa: ASSLEGDINYEAF
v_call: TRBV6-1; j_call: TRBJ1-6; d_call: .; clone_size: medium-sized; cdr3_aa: ASSDRWGTSPLH
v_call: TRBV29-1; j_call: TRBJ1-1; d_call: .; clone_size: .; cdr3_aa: SAQNTEAF
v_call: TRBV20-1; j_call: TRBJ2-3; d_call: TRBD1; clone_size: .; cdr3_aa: SARPGTGGSDTQY
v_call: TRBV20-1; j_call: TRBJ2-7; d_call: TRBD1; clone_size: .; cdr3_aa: SASTGDTYEQY
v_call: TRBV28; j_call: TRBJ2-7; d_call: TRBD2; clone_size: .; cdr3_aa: ASTRRVAGAGEQY
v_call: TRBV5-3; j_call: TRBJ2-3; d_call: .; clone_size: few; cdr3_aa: ASSGTTHSTDTQY
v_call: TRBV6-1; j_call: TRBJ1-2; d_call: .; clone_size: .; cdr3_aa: ASSGPTAHTALAIYGYT
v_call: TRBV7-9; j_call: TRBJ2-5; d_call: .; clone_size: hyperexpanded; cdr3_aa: ASSFSETQY
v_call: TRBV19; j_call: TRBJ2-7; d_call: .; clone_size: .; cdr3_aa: ASSRLNEQY
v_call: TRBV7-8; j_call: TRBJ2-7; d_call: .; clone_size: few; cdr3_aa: ASSARTYEQY
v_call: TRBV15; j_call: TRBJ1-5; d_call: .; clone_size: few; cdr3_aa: ATSREGGQPQH
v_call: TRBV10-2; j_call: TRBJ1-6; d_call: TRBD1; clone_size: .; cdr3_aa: ATNDRGRNSPLH
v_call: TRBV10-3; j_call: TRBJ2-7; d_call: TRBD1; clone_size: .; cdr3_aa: ASLSTGGSGYEQY
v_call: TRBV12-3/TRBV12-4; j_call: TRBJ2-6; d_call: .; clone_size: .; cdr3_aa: ASFYTGTRANVLT
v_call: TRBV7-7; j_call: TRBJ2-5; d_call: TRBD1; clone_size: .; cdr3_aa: ASSRGQGVKTQY
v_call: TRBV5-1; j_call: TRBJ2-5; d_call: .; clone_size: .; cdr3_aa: ASSLGTPDQETQY
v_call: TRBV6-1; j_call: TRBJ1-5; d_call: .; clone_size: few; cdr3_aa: ASTQGMNQPQH
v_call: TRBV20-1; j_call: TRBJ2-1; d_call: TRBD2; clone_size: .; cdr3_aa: SARDPGGPVTVYEQF
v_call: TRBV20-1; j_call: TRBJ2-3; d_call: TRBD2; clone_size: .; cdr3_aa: SACLPAAGVQDTQY
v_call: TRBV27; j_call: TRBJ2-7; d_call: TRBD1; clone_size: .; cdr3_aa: ASSRKGQGAYEQY
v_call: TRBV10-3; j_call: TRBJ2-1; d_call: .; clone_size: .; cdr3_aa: AISERDSLEQF
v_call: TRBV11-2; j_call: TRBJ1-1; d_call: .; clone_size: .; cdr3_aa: ASSLESGATEAF